This T cell receptor (beta chain) came from a study of blood T cell repertoires in COVID-19. Study details: COVID-19 samples, acute and convalescent, were from the United States, Italy and Spain. T cells, B-cell-depleted T cells, or PBMCs provided the cDNA or gDNA that served as material.

Authors' data handling: Researchers report that nucleated cell counts were estimated from reference gene primer amplification. Some clones are missing from TCRdb's copy, which holds only in-frame ones; the method was immunoSEQ multiplex PCR. The V and J calls and clone size are taken from that table; D and trimming were inferred from the DNA. The sample consists of 110,000 to 150,000 clones, about 84% of them appearing once. CDR1 KGHDR and CDR2 SFDVKD come from the germline V gene. This CDR3 is built from 14 residues. With 4 bases removed from V and 8 bases from J, the gap between germline ends came to 14 bases.

This clonotype originated in a woman older than 75 in a cohort sampled during active or convalescent COVID-19. Sequencing was performed on peripheral blood. V is TRBV24-1 and J is TRBJ2-1, with TRBD2 as a possible D gene (5 bases). Here the CDR3 DNA reads TGTGCCACCAGTGACCCAGTGAGGGCCGATGAGCAGTTCTTC. It yields the protein CATSDPVRADEQFF.